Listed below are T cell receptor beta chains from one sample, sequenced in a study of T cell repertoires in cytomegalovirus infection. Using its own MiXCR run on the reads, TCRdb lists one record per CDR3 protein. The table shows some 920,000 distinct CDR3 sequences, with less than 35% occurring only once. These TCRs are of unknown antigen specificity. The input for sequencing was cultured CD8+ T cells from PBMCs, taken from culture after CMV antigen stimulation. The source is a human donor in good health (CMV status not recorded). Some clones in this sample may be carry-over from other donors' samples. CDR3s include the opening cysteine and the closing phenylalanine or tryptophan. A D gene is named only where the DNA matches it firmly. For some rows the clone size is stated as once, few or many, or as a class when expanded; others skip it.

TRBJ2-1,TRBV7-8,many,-,CASNPGIRLSYNEQFF,TGTGCCAGCAACCCGGGTATACGGTTGTCCTACAATGAGCAGTTCTTC
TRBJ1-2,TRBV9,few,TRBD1,CASSVSGTGMESYGYTF,TGTGCCAGCAGTGTCTCCGGGACAGGGATGGAAAGCTATGGCTACACCTTC
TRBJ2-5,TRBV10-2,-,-,CASGNKDSIQETQYF,TGCGCCAGCGGTAATAAAGACTCAATTCAAGAGACCCAGTACTTC
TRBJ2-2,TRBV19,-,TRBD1,CASRTGGVGTGELFF,TGTGCCAGTCGAACAGGGGGCGTGGGCACCGGGGAGCTGTTTTTT
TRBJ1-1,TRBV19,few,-,CASSIAGGRTEAFF,TGTGCCAGTAGTATAGCGGGCGGGAGGACTGAAGCTTTCTTT
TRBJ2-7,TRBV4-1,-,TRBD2,CASSPFQRGGYEQYF,TGCGCCAGCAGCCCCTTCCAGCGGGGGGGATACGAGCAGTACTTC
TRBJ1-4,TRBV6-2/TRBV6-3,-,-,CASRKTTQGRRHEKLFF,TGTGCCAGCAGGAAGACGACGCAGGGGAGAAGGCATGAAAAACTGTTTTTT
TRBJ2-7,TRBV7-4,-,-,CASSLEGVEQYF,TGTGCCAGCAGCTTAGAGGGGGTGGAGCAGTACTTC
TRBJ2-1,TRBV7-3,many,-,CASSSGSAIYNEQFF,TGTGCCAGCAGCTCCGGGAGCGCTATCTACAATGAGCAGTTCTTC
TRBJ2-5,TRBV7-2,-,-,CASSQDSRKNF,TGTGCCAGCAGCCAGGACAGCCGCAAAAACTTC
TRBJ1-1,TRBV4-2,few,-,CASSQVELNTEAFF,TGTGCCAGCAGCCAAGTCGAGTTGAACACTGAAGCTTTCTTT
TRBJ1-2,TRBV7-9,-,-,CASRPGALDNYGYTF,TGTGCCAGCAGACCAGGGGCCCTAGATAACTATGGCTACACCTTC
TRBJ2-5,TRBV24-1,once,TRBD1,CATSDSGGSLNF,TGTGCCACCAGTGATTCAGGGGGCTCTTTGAACTTC
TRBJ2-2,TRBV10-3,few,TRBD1,CAITPTGGEGTGELFF,TGTGCCATCACCCCGACAGGGGGCGAAGGCACCGGGGAGCTGTTTTTT
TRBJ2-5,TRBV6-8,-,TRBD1,CASSYIRGTARAGQYF,TGTGCCAGCAGTTACATTCGTGGGACAGCCCGAGCTGGCCAGTACTTC
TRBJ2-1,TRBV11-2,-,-,CASSLVGQGSYNEQFF,TGTGCCAGCAGCTTAGTAGGGCAGGGTTCCTACAATGAGCAGTTCTTC
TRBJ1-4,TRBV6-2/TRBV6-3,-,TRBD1,CASSYSTGALSPNEKLFF,TGTGCCAGCAGTTACTCGACAGGGGCCCTTTCCCCTAATGAAAAACTGTTTTTT
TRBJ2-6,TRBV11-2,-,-,CASSLFRTGVVSGANVLTF,TGTGCCAGCAGCCTATTCAGGACTGGAGTCGTGTCTGGGGCCAACGTCCTGACTTTC
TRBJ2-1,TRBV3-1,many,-,CASSLEGGTYNEQFF,TGTGCCAGCAGCTTAGAAGGGGGGACCTACAATGAGCAGTTCTTC
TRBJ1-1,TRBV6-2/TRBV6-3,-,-,CASRLTDLNTEAFF,TGTGCCAGCAGACTGACAGACCTAAACACTGAAGCTTTCTTT
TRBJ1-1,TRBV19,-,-,CASSMGGSNTEAFF,TGTGCCAGTAGTATGGGCGGCTCGAACACTGAAGCTTTCTTT
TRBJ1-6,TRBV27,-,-,CASSFREGLGPPNSPLHF,TGTGCCAGCAGTTTCCGCGAGGGACTCGGACCCCCTAATTCACCCCTCCACTTT
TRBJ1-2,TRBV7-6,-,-,CASSGWEDYGYTF,TGTGCCAGCAGTGGGTGGGAGGACTATGGCTACACCTTC
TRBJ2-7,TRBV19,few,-,CASSIEPHYEQYF,TGTGCCAGTAGTATAGAACCGCACTACGAGCAGTACTTC
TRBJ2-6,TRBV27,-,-,CASSVQGPGANVLTF,TGTGCCAGCAGTGTACAGGGCCCTGGGGCCAACGTCCTGACTTTC
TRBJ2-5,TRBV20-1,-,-,CSARDGGGAQWAQYF,TGCAGTGCTAGAGATGGGGGGGGCGCTCAGTGGGCCCAGTACTTC
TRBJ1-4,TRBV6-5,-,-,CASSYAGEKLFF,TGTGCCAGCAGTTATGCCGGGGAAAAACTGTTTTTT
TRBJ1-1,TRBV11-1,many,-,CASSLNPGGAGEAFF,TGTGCCAGCAGCTTAAATCCCGGGGGGGCCGGGGAAGCTTTCTTT
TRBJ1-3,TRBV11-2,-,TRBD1,CASSFTGGSPSSGNTIYF,TGTGCCAGCAGCTTTACAGGGGGCTCCCCATCCTCTGGAAACACCATATATTTT
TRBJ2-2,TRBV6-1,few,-,CASILTGELFF,TGTGCCAGCATTTTGACAGGGGAGCTGTTTTTT
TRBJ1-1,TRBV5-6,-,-,CASSWRGRNTEAFF,TGTGCCAGCAGCTGGCGGGGCAGGAACACTGAAGCTTTCTTT
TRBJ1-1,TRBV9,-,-,CASSVAMNTEAFF,TGTGCCAGCAGCGTAGCGATGAACACTGAAGCTTTCTTT
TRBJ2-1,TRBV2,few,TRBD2,CASTRGGPYNEQFF,TGTGCCAGCACCCGGGGGGGGCCCTACAATGAGCAGTTCTTC
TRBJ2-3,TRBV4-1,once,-,CASSQEQYTDTQYF,TGCGCCAGCAGCCAAGAACAGTACACAGATACGCAGTATTTT
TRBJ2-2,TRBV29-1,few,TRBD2,CSVGLVSGELFF,TGCAGCGTGGGACTAGTGAGCGGGGAGCTGTTTTTT
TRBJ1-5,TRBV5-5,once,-,CASSPVPGGQPQHF,TGTGCCAGCAGCCCTGTTCCGGGAGGTCAGCCCCAGCATTTT
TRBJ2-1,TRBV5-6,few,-,CASSFAPLYNEQFF,TGTGCCAGCAGCTTCGCCCCTCTTTACAATGAGCAGTTCTTC
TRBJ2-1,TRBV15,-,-,CATSSDRGYNEQFF,TGTGCCACCAGCAGCGACCGGGGCTACAATGAGCAGTTCTTC